This T cell receptor (beta chain) was captured by sequencing in a study of cytomegalovirus exposure and HLA in healthy donors. Whole-study results and caveats: Among the CMV-associated chains, a few were confirmed in vitro as specific for CMV antigens. Across donors, most TCRs were seen rarely, yet some public ones were widespread. The classifier reportedly diagnosed cytomegalovirus status with high sensitivity and specificity.

With regard to this clone: No antigen is known for it.

Sequenced by immunoSEQ multiplex PCR; TCRdb stores in-frame clones only, minus some. The profile shows some 210,000 clones, around nine tenths of them singletons. V lost 0 bases and J lost 4, with 10 bases in between. This CDR3 has 14 amino acids. Germline V gives CDR1 WNHNN, CDR2 SYGVQD (reference sequence). The specimen was PBMCs. This rearrangement joins TRBV10-1 to TRBJ2-7; TRBD1 is a possible D gene (6 bases). This TCR was recovered from a woman younger than 30 in good health and CMV-seropositive. The CDR3 DNA follows: TGCGCCAGCAGTGAGTCGGGGGCTCCATACGAGCAGTACTTC. This gives the protein CASSESGAPYEQYF.